This T cell receptor (beta chain) was captured by sequencing in a study of identical twins. This clonotype was detected a few times. Its antigen remains unknown. TCRdb re-called the 5' RACE reads through MiXCR, storing one row per CDR3 protein. The sample lists about 660,000 distinct CDR3 sequences, under 9% occurring once. The CDR3 sequence is 14 residues long. The V end was cut by 1 base, the J end by 2 bases, with 6 bases between. From germline, CDR1 is SGDLS and CDR2 YYNGEE. The study's findings and limits: Fewer insertions characterized abundant cord blood beta clonotypes, whereas memory repertoires showed none.

This sample also belongs to another study, concerning yellow fever vaccine responses in identical twins.

This sequence was found in a woman between 18 and 29 years old in good health. Material: PBMCs. The chain employs TRBV9 and TRBJ2-2; D is uncertain. The CDR3 spells CASSVSGNTGELFF. As DNA, the CDR3 is TGTGCCAGCAGCGTATCAGGAAACACCGGGGAGCTGTTTTTT.